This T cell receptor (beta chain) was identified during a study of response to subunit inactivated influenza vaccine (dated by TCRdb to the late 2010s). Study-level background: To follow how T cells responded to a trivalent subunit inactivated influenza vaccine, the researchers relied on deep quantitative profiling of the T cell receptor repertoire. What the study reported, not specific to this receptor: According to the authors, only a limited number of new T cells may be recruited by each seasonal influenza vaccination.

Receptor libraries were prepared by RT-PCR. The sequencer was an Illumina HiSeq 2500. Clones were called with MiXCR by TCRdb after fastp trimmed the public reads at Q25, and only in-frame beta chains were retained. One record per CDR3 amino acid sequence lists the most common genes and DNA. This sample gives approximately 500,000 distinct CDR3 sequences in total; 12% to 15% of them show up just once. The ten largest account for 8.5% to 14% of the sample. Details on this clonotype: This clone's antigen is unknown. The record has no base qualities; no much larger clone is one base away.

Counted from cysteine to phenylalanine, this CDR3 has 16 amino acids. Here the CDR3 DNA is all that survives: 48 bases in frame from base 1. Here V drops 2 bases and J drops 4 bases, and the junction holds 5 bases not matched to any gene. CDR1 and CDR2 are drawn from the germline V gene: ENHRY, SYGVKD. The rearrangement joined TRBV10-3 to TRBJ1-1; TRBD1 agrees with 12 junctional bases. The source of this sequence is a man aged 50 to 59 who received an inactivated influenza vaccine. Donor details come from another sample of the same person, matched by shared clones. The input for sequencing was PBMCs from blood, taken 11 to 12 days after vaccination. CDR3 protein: CAISEGTGGATTEAFF. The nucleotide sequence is TGTGCCATCAGTGAGGGGACAGGGGGCGCGACCACTGAAGCTTTCTTT.